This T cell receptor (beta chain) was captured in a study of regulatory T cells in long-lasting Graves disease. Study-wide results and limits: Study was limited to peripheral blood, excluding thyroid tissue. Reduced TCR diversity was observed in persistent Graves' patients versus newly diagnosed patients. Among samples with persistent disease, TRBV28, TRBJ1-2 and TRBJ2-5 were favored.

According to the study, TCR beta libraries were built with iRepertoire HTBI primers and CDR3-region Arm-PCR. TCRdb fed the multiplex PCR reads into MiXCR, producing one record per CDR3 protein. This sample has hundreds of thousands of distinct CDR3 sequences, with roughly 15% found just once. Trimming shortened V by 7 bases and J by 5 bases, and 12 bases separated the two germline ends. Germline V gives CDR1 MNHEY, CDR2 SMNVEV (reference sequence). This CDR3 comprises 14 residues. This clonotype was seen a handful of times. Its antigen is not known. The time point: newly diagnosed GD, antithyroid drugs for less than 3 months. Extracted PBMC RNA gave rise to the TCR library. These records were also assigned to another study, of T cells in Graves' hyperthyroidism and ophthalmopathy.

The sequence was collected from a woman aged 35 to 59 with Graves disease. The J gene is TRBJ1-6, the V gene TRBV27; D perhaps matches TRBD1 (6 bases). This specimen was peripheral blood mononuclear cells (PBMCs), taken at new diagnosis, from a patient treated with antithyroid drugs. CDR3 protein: CASTRDTHNSPLHF. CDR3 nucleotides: TGTGCCAGCACCCGGGACACCCATAATTCACCCCTCCACTTT.